These 10 T cell receptor beta chains share one sample of origin, sequenced in a study of blood T cell repertoires in COVID-19. The table came from immunoSEQ multiplex PCR; TCRdb's copy has only in-frame clones and leaves some out. Found here are roughly 250,000 clones, more than 85% of them singletons; the top ten hold under 9.5%. The specimen sequenced was PBMCs or T cells enriched from blood (not recorded which). The receptors stem from a man in his forties or fifties who had recovered from COVID-19.

The rearrangement uses TRBV27 and TRBJ2-1; D call uncertain. Looked up from germline, CDR1 is MNHEY and CDR2 is SMNVEV (reference sequence). There are 16 residues in the CDR3. Trimming cost V 6 bases and J 1 base, with 16 bases left between them. The CDR3, as DNA: TGTGCCAGCAGCCAAGGAGACGGCGGTTCCTACAATGAGCAGTTCTTC. As protein: CASSQGDGGSYNEQFF.

The CDR3 loop reads CASSLDTLGPYEQYF. The CDR3 DNA sequence: TGCGCCAGCAGCTTGGACACCCTTGGTCCCTACGAGCAGTACTTC. The gene calls are TRBV5-1 and TRBJ2-7; D not resolved. The germline V gene encodes CDR1 SGHRS and CDR2 YFSETQ. The CDR3 is 15 residues long. V lost 0 bases to trimming and J lost 2 bases, with 12 bases between them.

This chain joins TRBV7-3 and TRBJ2-3, with 7 bases fitting TRBD2. Germline V CDR1 and CDR2: SGHTA, FQGTGA. The J segment lost 2 bases and the V segment lost 4 bases, leaving 3 bases of the junction unmatched. CDR3 length equals 14 residues. CDR3 region: CASSSSGATDTQYF. The CDR3 region has the DNA TGTGCCAGCAGCTCGAGCGGGGCCACAGATACGCAGTATTTT. The full variable domain, rest sourced from reference TRBV7-3 and TRBJ2-3, is GAGVSQTPSNKVTEKGKYVELRCDPISGHTALYWYRQSLGQGPEFLIYFQGTGAADDSGLPNDRFFAVRPEGSVSTLKIQRTERGDSAVYLCASSSSGATDTQYFGPGTRLTVL.

V is TRBV11-3 and J is TRBJ2-1, with 12 bases matching TRBD2. The germline CDR1 and CDR2 sequences are SGHNT and YENEEA. Trimming at V came to 4 bases and at J to 3 bases, leaving 4 bases not matched to a gene. This CDR3 is 16 amino acids long. The CDR3 loop reads CASSYLAGGNYNEQFF. The CDR3 coding sequence is TGTGCCAGCAGCTACCTAGCGGGGGGGAACTACAATGAGCAGTTCTTC.

For this clone: The same CDR3 also results from other DNA sequences found in this sample. V usage is TRBV27 and J usage is TRBJ2-7; TRBD2 might be the D (6 bases). This CDR3 is built from 12 residues. The germline gives CDR1 MNHEY, CDR2 SMNVEV (reference sequence). The V end lost 3 bases, the J end lost 4 bases, and 7 bases lay between the germline ends. The CDR3 nucleotides are TGTGCCAGCAGTTTCGGGGGTTACGAGCAGTACTTC. This codes for CASSFGGYEQYF.

The chain is built from TRBV29-1 and TRBJ1-2; weak D call: TRBD1 (6 bases). Per germline, CDR1 SQVTM and CDR2 ANQGSEA. V gave up 4 bases and J gave up 3 bases, with 9 bases separating them. The CDR3 totals 12 residues. The DNA of the CDR3 is TGCAGCGTTGTGGGGGCCGACTATGGCTACACCTTC. This translates into CSVVGADYGYTF.

Notes on this clone: Other DNA sequences in the sample encode the same CDR3. The J gene is TRBJ1-5, the V gene TRBV18, with 9 bases that match TRBD1. The CDR3 length is 14 residues. In germline, CDR1 is KGHSH, CDR2 LQKENI. J gave up 4 bases and V 3 bases, and 1 base lay outside the gene matches. The CDR3 DNA is TGTGCCAGCTCACCTGGACAGGGGAATCAGCCCCAGCATTTT. Translating gives CASSPGQGNQPQHF. The variable domain in full, completed from reference TRBV18 and TRBJ1-5, reads NAGVMQNPRHLVRRRGQEARLRCSPMKGHSHVYWYRQLPEEGLKFMVYLQKENIIDESGMPKERFSAEFPKEGPSILRIQQVVRGDSAAYFCASSPGQGNQPQHFGDGTRLSIL.

The rearrangement joins TRBV7-8 to TRBJ2-7; D unclear. V lost 5 bases and J lost 0, with 11 bases in between. This CDR3 spans 14 amino acids. CDR1 and CDR2 from the germline V gene are SGHVS and FQNEAQ. The CDR3 loop reads CASSPRLNSYEQYF. The CDR3 DNA is TGTGCCAGCAGCCCCAGACTGAACTCCTACGAGCAGTACTTC.

The genes are TRBV5-4 and TRBJ2-7; 8 positions agree with TRBD2. Germline assignment: CDR1 SGHNT and CDR2 YYREEE (reference sequence). This CDR3 is built from 17 residues. With 0 bases clipped from V and 3 bases from J, the junction kept 11 bases outside the gene matches. CDR3 in amino acids: CASSLDGGLGRGYEQYF. The CDR3, as DNA: TGTGCCAGCAGCTTGGATGGGGGACTCGGGAGGGGCTACGAGCAGTACTTC.

The chain uses TRBV5-6 and TRBJ2-5, with a weak D call TRBD2 (7 bases). With 0 bases removed from V and 5 bases from J, the gap between germline ends came to 23 bases. CDR1 and CDR2 from the germline V gene are SGHDT and YYEEEE. This CDR3 comprises 18 residues. CDR3 sequence (DNA): TGTGCCAGCAGCTTGGACTTGGCAGGGGACTATTACCCCGAGACCCAGTACTTC. Translating gives CASSLDLAGDYYPETQYF.